Following are 22 T cell receptor beta chains from one sample sequenced in a study of T cell responses to AZD1222 COVID-19 vaccine. Generated by immunoSEQ multiplex PCR, the TCRdb table keeps only in-frame clones and is missing some. This table has around 140,000 clones, about 93% appearing once. The source was peripheral blood, collected on day 0 of AZD1222 vaccination. These receptors originate from an adult in good health.

The chain is built from TRBV5-6 and TRBJ1-2; 7 bases are shared with TRBD1. This CDR3 comprises 14 residues. Germline V CDR1 and CDR2: SGHDT, YYEEEE. The V gene end was trimmed by 2 bases and the J gene end by 5 bases; junction bases not matched to a gene: 6. In DNA form, the CDR3 reads TGTGCCAGCAGCTTAAACAGGGGAAGGTATGGCTACACCTTC. This gives the protein CASSLNRGRYGYTF.

The rearrangement uses TRBV25-1 and TRBJ2-7, with a possible D match to TRBD2 (6 bases). CDR3 length equals 14 residues. CDR1 is MGHDK, CDR2 SYGVNS, per germline. V lost 4 bases and J lost 4, with 14 bases in between. The CDR3 loop is CASSAGRRGYEQYF. For the CDR3, the DNA is TGTGCCAGCAGTGCTGGCAGGCGGGGTTACGAGCAGTACTTC.

In DNA form, the CDR3 reads TGCGCCAGCAGCCGTATAGCGGGGCGGAGCACCGGGGAGCTGTTTTTT. It encodes CASSRIAGRSTGELFF. This rearrangement joins TRBV5-1 to TRBJ2-2; 8 bases are shared with TRBD2. CDR3 size: 16 residues. With 4 bases clipped from V and 4 bases from J, the junction kept 9 bases outside the gene matches. From germline, CDR1 is SGHRS and CDR2 YFSETQ.

This clone was seen only once. The chain is built from TRBV11-2 and TRBJ2-3; D is possibly TRBD1 (6 bases). This CDR3 is 14 amino acids long. Trimming took 4 bases from V and 1 from J, leaving 9 bases between them. Germline V gene data show CDR1 as SGHAT and CDR2 as FQNNGV. CDR3 bases: TGTGCCAGCAGCTACAGGGCCCGCACAGATACGCAGTATTTT. Translation gives CASSYRARTDTQYF.

The chain has TRBV3-1 (or the pseudogene TRBV3-2) and TRBJ1-2; 7 nucleotides agree with TRBD1. The germline V gene encodes CDR1 LGHDT and CDR2 YNNKEL (reference sequence). The CDR3 extends over 15 amino acids. The V and J ends lost 6 bases and 4 bases, in that order; junction bases with no gene match: 11. The chain's CDR3 is CASRRGQGDIYGYTF. CDR3 bases: TGTGCCAGCAGGCGAGGGCAGGGGGATATCTATGGCTACACCTTC.

The rearrangement joins TRBV6-2 or TRBV6-3 to TRBJ1-2; unclear D gene. CDR1 is MNHEY, CDR2 SVGEGT, per germline. Trimming left V 4 bases short and J 6 bases short, with 18 bases between. The CDR3 contains 15 residues. The CDR3 DNA sequence: TGTGCCAGCAGTTCTCCCGCCGAGTTTCGGAATGGCTACACCTTC. Translation: CASSSPAEFRNGYTF.

The CDR3 loop is CASSLTSDTGELFF. The CDR3 bases are TGTGCCAGCAGTTTGACCTCTGACACCGGGGAGCTGTTTTTT. J is TRBJ2-2 and V is TRBV6-4; no firm D call. Germline CDR1 MRHNA, CDR2 SNTAGT. The V end lost 5 bases, the J end lost 3 bases, and 10 bases lay between the germline ends. This CDR3 has 14 residues.

The count of this clone is one. A read error may account for a junction end that differs from germline. The V gene is TRBV4-1, the J gene TRBJ1-1; 8 bases align to TRBD1. Germline CDR1 reads MGHRA; CDR2 reads YSYEKL. The CDR3 consists of 13 residues. The CDR3 is CASRRTGNAEAFF. The CDR3 DNA is TGCGCCAGCAGGAGGACAGGGAACGCTGAAGCTTTCTTT.

This chain connects TRBV11-3 to TRBJ2-2, with D possibly TRBD2 on 5 matching bases. The germline V and J ends were trimmed by 3 bases and 2 bases, with 13 bases remaining between them. The CDR3 totals 16 residues. Germline CDR1 SGHNT, CDR2 YENEEA. The CDR3 sequence is CASSLVRTGNTGELFF. In DNA form, the CDR3 reads TGTGCCAGCAGCTTGGTACGGACTGGCAACACCGGGGAGCTGTTTTTT.

V usage is TRBV19 and J usage is TRBJ2-2; the D is unclear. V was shortened by 4 bases and J by 3 bases, with 18 bases between the two germline ends. This CDR3 is built from 17 residues. Germline CDR1 and CDR2: LNHDA and SQIVND (reference sequence). CDR3 residues: CASSKTPRPPYTGELFF. CDR3 coding DNA: TGTGCCAGTAGTAAGACCCCCAGGCCACCGTACACCGGGGAGCTGTTTTTT.

The rearrangement uses TRBV12-3 or TRBV12-4 and TRBJ2-5, with D unresolved. CDR3 length equals 12 residues. V gave up 2 bases and J gave up 4 bases, with 5 bases separating them. CDR3 coding DNA: TGTGCCAGCAGTTTAAGTATAGAGACCCAGTACTTC. It is translated as CASSLSIETQYF.

The chain is built from TRBV7-6 and TRBJ2-7; D is unresolved. The CDR3 runs 14 residues. Germline V gene data show CDR1 as SGHVS and CDR2 as FNYEAQ. Trimming took 1 base from V and 6 from J, leaving 13 bases between them. CDR3 sequence: CASSLVKAQIEQYF. The CDR3 DNA follows: TGTGCCAGCAGCTTAGTTAAGGCCCAGATCGAGCAGTACTTC.

The sample holds one count of this clone. J is TRBJ1-5 and V is TRBV7-2; weak D call: TRBD1 (6 bases). Trimming stripped 4 bases from V and 6 bases from J, with 13 bases between. The CDR3 runs to 14 residues. Per the germline V gene, CDR1 is SGHTA and CDR2 is FQGNSA. The CDR3 DNA reads as TGTGCCAGCAGCTCAGCGGGGGGCGGTCAGCCCCAGCATTTT. Translating gives CASSSAGGGQPQHF.

Here the CDR3 reads CASSYSAGSGNTIYF. Here the CDR3 DNA reads TGTGCCAGCAGTTACTCGGCCGGCAGTGGAAACACCATATATTTT. V and J are TRBV6-5 and TRBJ1-3; D not resolved. Germline V gene lookup returns CDR1 MNHEY and CDR2 SVGAGI. CDR3 length equals 15 residues. V lost 0 bases, J lost 3 bases, and 9 bases lay in between.

The rearrangement links TRBV10-3 to TRBJ2-7; 8 positions match TRBD2. Per germline, CDR1 ENHRY and CDR2 SYGVKD. The CDR3 has 14 residues. V dropped 2 bases and J dropped 1; count of bases not matched to a gene: 1. For the CDR3, the DNA is TGTGCCATCAGTGAGCGGGAGGGATCCTACGAGCAGTACTTC. It codes for CAISEREGSYEQYF.

The chain uses TRBV5-1 and TRBJ2-7, with 12 positions matching TRBD2. The V segment lost 1 base and the J segment 6 bases; nucleotides outside the gene matches: 8. Per germline, CDR1 SGHRS and CDR2 YFSETQ. This CDR3 spans 16 amino acids. The chain's CDR3 is CASSLTTSGSFREQYF. In nucleotides, the CDR3 is TGCGCCAGCAGCTTGACGACTAGCGGGAGTTTCCGCGAGCAGTACTTC.

The chain links TRBV19 to TRBJ2-7, with D possibly being TRBD1 (5 bases). The CDR3 loop spans 14 amino acids. Germline V CDR1 and CDR2: LNHDA, SQIVND (reference sequence). V lost 0 bases and J 4 bases, leaving 10 bases between the germline ends. CDR3 in amino acids: CASSIEAGPYEQYF. CDR3 nucleotide sequence: TGTGCCAGTAGTATAGAGGCAGGGCCGTACGAGCAGTACTTC.

This chain uses TRBV29-1 with TRBJ1-3, with 10 positions matching TRBD1. Trimming at V came to 5 bases and at J to 4 bases, leaving 5 bases not matched to a gene. In germline, CDR1 is SQVTM, CDR2 ANQGSEA. CDR3 length equals 14 residues. Written as DNA, the CDR3 is TGCAGCGTTTCCGGGACAGGGGTCGGAAACACCATATATTTT. Encoded protein: CSVSGTGVGNTIYF.

The V call is TRBV27, the J call TRBJ2-5; 7 bases map to TRBD2. Germline lookup yields CDR1 MNHEY and CDR2 SMNVEV (reference sequence). This CDR3 contains 16 residues. J gave up 1 base and V 6 bases, and 11 bases lay outside the gene matches. The CDR3 loop is CASSPLGGSPQETQYF. DNA of the CDR3: TGTGCCAGCAGCCCTTTGGGAGGGTCCCCCCAAGAGACCCAGTACTTC.

CDR3 sequence (DNA): TGTGCCAGCAGTTTATGGGGGCTTGAGGGCTACAATGAGCAGTTCTTC. This translates into CASSLWGLEGYNEQFF. The V and J genes are TRBV28 and TRBJ2-1; either TRBD1 or TRBD2 may fit D (5 bases each). The CDR3 extends over 16 amino acids. V lost 0 bases and J 3 bases, leaving 12 bases between the germline ends. The germline V gene encodes CDR1 MDHEN and CDR2 SYDVKM.

The rearrangement links TRBV6-4 to TRBJ1-2; D not certain. This CDR3 spans 14 amino acids. V lost 2 bases, J lost 7 bases, and 14 bases lay in between. Germline CDR1 MRHNA, CDR2 SNTAGT. The CDR3 nucleotides are TGTGCCAGCAGTGACCTATGGGGAGCTGGTGGCTACACCTTC. The encoded protein is CASSDLWGAGGYTF.

The J gene is TRBJ2-1, the V gene TRBV5-1; 9 bases line up with TRBD2. J gave up 6 bases and V 0 bases, and 7 bases lay outside the gene matches. This CDR3 contains 16 residues. Germline CDR1 SGHRS, CDR2 YFSETQ. CDR3 DNA: TGCGCCAGCAGCTTGGAAATAGCGGGGGACTTCAATGAGCAGTTCTTC. Translating gives CASSLEIAGDFNEQFF.